This passage covers 11 T cell receptor beta chains from one sample sequenced in a study of T-cell memory formation after mild COVID-19 (dated by TCRdb to the early 2020s). The method was 5' RACE. The sequencer listed for this sample is Illumina NovaSeq 6000. The public reads were run again by TCRdb, first through fastp at Q25 and then through MiXCR, and only productive beta chains were kept. Every entry covers one CDR3 protein and lists the most common genes and DNA from its rows. The sample table shows about 130,000 distinct CDR3 sequences, and more than 15% are seen once. 4% to 6% of the sample rests with the top ten. The sample comprised PBMCs or a T cell subset sorted from them (not recorded which). These receptors all stem from a man younger than 30 who had mild COVID-19 (a few samples of this study predate the infection). The sample titles of this study are shuffled in the database, so cell type and time point are left out; the donor was told from shared clones.

This clonotype was seen a few times. This chain connects TRBV5-1 to TRBJ2-1; 7 bases are a match to TRBD1. Germline lookup yields CDR1 SGHRS and CDR2 YFSETQ. There are 12 residues in the CDR3. J gave up 7 bases and V 3 bases, and 1 base lay outside the gene matches. In DNA, the CDR3 is TGCGCCAGCAGCTGGGACAGAAATGAGCAGTTCTTC. It yields the protein CASSWDRNEQFF.

This clonotype has more than one count but fewer than ten. The chain couples TRBV20-1 to TRBJ1-5, with D possibly matching TRBD1 (6 bases). Germline lookup yields CDR1 DFQATT and CDR2 SNEGSKA (reference sequence). CDR3 length: 12 amino acids. The V and J ends lost 5 bases and 12 bases respectively, with 17 bases between them. CDR3 sequence (DNA): TGCAGTGCTTCCGCAGGGGTGAGAAACCAGCATTTT. It translates to CSASAGVRNQHF.

The V and J genes are TRBV5-1 and TRBJ2-2; 8 nucleotides align to TRBD1. The CDR3 runs 15 residues. The germline CDR1 and CDR2 sequences are SGHRS and YFSETQ. The trim removed 3 bases at V and 4 bases at J, leaving 5 bases unmatched. The CDR3 DNA sequence: TGCGCCAGCAGCTCCGGGACAGGATTCACCGGGGAGCTGTTTTTT. This encodes CASSSGTGFTGELFF. Drawing the rest from reference TRBV5-1 and TRBJ2-2, the complete variable domain is KAGVTQTPRYLIKTRGQQVTLSCSPISGHRSVSWYQQTPGQGLQFLFEYFSETQRNKGNFPGRFSGRQFSNSRSEMNVSTLELGDSALYLCASSSGTGFTGELFFGEGSRLTVL.

The chain carries TRBV2 and TRBJ2-3; D not certain. CDR3 size: 13 residues. CDR1 and CDR2 from the germline V gene are SNHLY and FYNNEI. V shed 8 bases and J shed 0 bases, with 9 bases lying between them. The DNA of the CDR3 is TGTGCCAGCTGGAGAGGCAGCACAGATACGCAGTATTTT. It yields the protein CASWRGSTDTQYF.

Many counts were recorded for this clonotype. This chain joins TRBV12-3 or TRBV12-4 and TRBJ1-4, with unresolved D. Trimming pared 0 bases from V and 7 bases from J, leaving 6 bases between. The CDR3 is made up of 13 amino acids. CDR3 nucleotides: TGTGCCAGCAGTTTAGCCGGGCTTGAAAAACTGTTTTTT. The encoded protein is CASSLAGLEKLFF.

V gene TRBV5-1 combines with J gene TRBJ2-1; no definite D call. Trimming took 0 bases from V and 6 from J, leaving 7 bases between them. The CDR3 length is 13 residues. CDR1 SGHRS and CDR2 YFSETQ come from the germline V gene. The DNA for the CDR3 is TGCGCCAGCAGCTTGGAGATCTTCAATGAGCAGTTCTTC. Translating it yields CASSLEIFNEQFF.

The genes are TRBV29-1 and TRBJ2-1; 10 nucleotides match TRBD2. This CDR3 comprises 15 residues. In germline, CDR1 is SQVTM, CDR2 ANQGSEA. V lost 6 bases to trimming and J lost 6 bases; unmatched junction nucleotides: 11. The CDR3 DNA reads TGCAGCGTCCAAGGGAAGCGGGGGGGCCTCAATGAGCAGTTCTTC. Translation: CSVQGKRGGLNEQFF.

V is TRBV7-2 and J is TRBJ2-7, with D possibly TRBD1 on 6 matching bases. The CDR3 loop spans 14 amino acids. The V gene lost 5 bases and the J gene lost 0 bases, with 11 bases spanning the gap. The germline gives CDR1 SGHTA, CDR2 FQGNSA. The chain's CDR3 is CASSRDRFSYEQYF. Here the CDR3 DNA reads TGTGCCAGCAGCCGCGACAGGTTCTCCTACGAGCAGTACTTC.

This clonotype appeared a few times. The chain employs TRBV5-1 and TRBJ2-2; 7 bases fit TRBD2. Germline loops: CDR1 SGHRS, CDR2 YFSETQ. The CDR3 covers 17 residues. Germline trimming cut 4 bases from V and 1 base from J; bases unmatched to any gene: 10. The CDR3 DNA follows: TGCGCCAGCAGCGTACGATCTAGCGGTCAGAACACCGGGGAGCTGTTTTTT. Its translation is CASSVRSSGQNTGELFF.

This chain connects TRBV6-2 or TRBV6-3 to TRBJ2-5, with 7 bases identical to TRBD2. Germline V lookup: CDR1 MNHEY, CDR2 SVGEGT. J gave up 4 bases and V 4 bases, and 3 bases lay outside the gene matches. CDR3 length equals 13 residues. The CDR3 bases are TGTGCCAGCAGTTGGCTAGCGGTAGAGACCCAGTACTTC. As protein: CASSWLAVETQYF.

This chain connects TRBV5-1 to TRBJ2-7; D ambiguous. Germline loops: CDR1 SGHRS, CDR2 YFSETQ. V was cut by 0 bases and J by 0 bases, with 7 bases left in between. The CDR3 has 14 amino acids. The CDR3 region is CASSLGVTSYEQYF. The CDR3 DNA is TGCGCCAGCAGCTTGGGGGTGACCTCCTACGAGCAGTACTTC.